The 20 T cell receptor beta chains given below trace back to one sample, sequenced in a study of OX40 agonist ivuxolimab in advanced cancers. Here immunoSEQ multiplex PCR was the method, and the copy in TCRdb shows in-frame clones only, minus some. Of roughly 65,000 clones listed, 88% are singletons. This sample comprised CD4+ or CD8+ T cells sorted from blood, obtained in a trial of the OX40 agonist ivuxolimab. These receptors came from an adult with an advanced solid tumor such as melanoma, head and neck, liver or kidney cancer.

The V gene is TRBV4-3, the J gene TRBJ1-1; weak D call: TRBD1 (5 bases). Deletions cut 4 bases from V and 5 bases from J, with 23 bases between. This CDR3 contains 17 residues. In germline, CDR1 is LGHNA, CDR2 YSLEER. This CDR3 reads CASSRGSIGGELTEAFF. The CDR3 nucleotides are TGCGCCAGCAGCCGCGGATCGATCGGGGGAGAGTTGACTGAAGCTTTCTTT.

CDR3 sequence reads: CASSTGTGFYEQYF. Written as DNA, the CDR3 is TGTGCCAGCAGTACCGGGACAGGTTTCTACGAGCAGTACTTC. The gene calls are TRBV2 and TRBJ2-7; 8 bases fit TRBD1. The CDR3 spans 14 residues. V trimming: 5 bases; J trimming: 3 bases; junction bases outside the gene matches: 6. The germline V gene encodes CDR1 SNHLY and CDR2 FYNNEI.

The CDR3 DNA reads as TGTGCCAGCAGCTTAGGGACGGATATTAGCACAGATACGCAGTATTTT. Translated, it gives CASSLGTDISTDTQYF. The chain is built from TRBV11-2 and TRBJ2-3; D not certain. Germline CDR1 is SGHAT and CDR2 is FQNNGV. V shed 1 base and J shed 0 bases, with 11 bases lying between them. The CDR3 extends over 16 amino acids.

The DNA of the CDR3 is TGTGCCAGCAGTTTAGGGGCAGGGGGAAACACCATATATTTT. This sequence encodes CASSLGAGGNTIYF. The rearrangement joins TRBV28 to TRBJ1-3, with D possibly TRBD1 on 5 matching bases. This CDR3 is built from 14 residues. CDR1 is MDHEN, CDR2 SYDVKM, per germline. The V gene lost 2 bases and the J gene lost 4 bases, with 9 bases spanning the gap. The variable domain in full, completed from reference TRBV28 and TRBJ1-3, reads DVKVTQSSRYLVKRTGEKVFLECVQDMDHENMFWYRQDPGLGLRLIYFSYDVKMKEKGDIPEGYSVSREKKERFSLILESASTNQTSMYLCASSLGAGGNTIYFGEGSWLTVV.

The V call is TRBV7-3, the J call TRBJ1-5; 7 bases agree with TRBD1. Trimming at V came to 2 bases and at J to 2 bases, leaving 6 bases not matched to a gene. The CDR3 spans 16 residues. The germline V gene has CDR1 SGHTA and CDR2 FQGTGA. The chain's CDR3 is CASSLVGGMGNQPQHF. For the CDR3, the DNA is TGTGCCAGCAGCTTAGTAGGGGGCATGGGCAATCAGCCCCAGCATTTT.

This chain uses TRBV27 with TRBJ2-7; 16 nucleotides align to TRBD2. Germline values: CDR1 MNHEY, CDR2 SMNVEV (reference sequence). The ends lost 4 bases at V and 0 bases at J; junction bases unmatched: 9. The CDR3 loop spans 19 amino acids. The CDR3 DNA follows: TGTGCCAGCAGTTCGCCGGGACTAGCGGGAGGGCCGTCCTCCTACGAGCAGTACTTC. Translated: CASSSPGLAGGPSSYEQYF.

The chain has TRBV5-1 and TRBJ2-7; D gene ambiguous. Germline V gives CDR1 SGHRS, CDR2 YFSETQ. The length of the CDR3 is 14 residues. V was pared by 2 bases and J by 5 bases, with 14 bases between. The CDR3 nucleotides read TGCGCCAGCAGCTTACAAGATCGGGTCGACGAGCAGTACTTC. It encodes CASSLQDRVDEQYF.

This clone appeared a few times. V usage is TRBV6-1 and J usage is TRBJ2-5; 8 bases map to TRBD2. The V gene's germline CDR1 is MNHNS and CDR2 SASEGT. V was pared by 6 bases and J by 1 base, with 7 bases of the junction left unmatched. CDR3 length: 15 residues. The CDR3 region is CASSPPGGTQETQYF. CDR3 sequence (DNA): TGTGCCAGCAGCCCCCCGGGGGGGACCCAAGAGACCCAGTACTTC.

This chain joins TRBV4-3 and TRBJ2-4; D possibly matches TRBD1 or TRBD2 (6 bases each). This CDR3 has 16 residues. Between the trimmed V and J ends, which lost 0 bases and 9 bases, there was a span of 18 bases. Per the germline V gene, CDR1 is LGHNA and CDR2 is YSLEER. The CDR3 DNA follows: TGCGCCAGCAGCCAAGAGACCGGGGGCGGGCGGAGCATTCAGTACTTC. This encodes CASSQETGGGRSIQYF.

This clone was detected only once. The rearrangement uses TRBV4-1 and TRBJ1-3, with D unclear. Trimming pared 5 bases from V and 0 bases from J, leaving 5 bases between. Germline V gives CDR1 MGHRA, CDR2 YSYEKL. This CDR3 is built from 13 residues. Here the CDR3 DNA reads TGCGCCAGCAGCTCGGACTCTGGAAACACCATATATTTT. It codes for CASSSDSGNTIYF.

This rearrangement joins TRBV7-9 to TRBJ2-5; 9 nucleotides agree with TRBD2. Germline-derived CDR1 and CDR2 are SEHNR and FQNEAQ (reference sequence). The V and J ends lost 5 bases and 5 bases, in that order; junction bases with no gene match: 15. CDR3 length: 17 residues. The CDR3 loop reads CASSHPTGGGARETQYF. The DNA of the CDR3 is TGTGCCAGCAGCCACCCGACTGGCGGGGGGGCTAGGGAGACCCAGTACTTC.

The chain combines TRBV5-6 with TRBJ1-6; D gene unclear. Trimming stripped 3 bases from V and 8 bases from J, with 12 bases between. The CDR3 is 14 residues long. Germline-derived CDR1 and CDR2 are SGHDT and YYEEEE. CDR3 DNA: TGTGCCAGCAGCTCACACTGGAGAGATTCACCCCTCCACTTT. Translating gives CASSSHWRDSPLHF.

The chain is built from TRBV5-1 and TRBJ2-3; D might be TRBD1 or TRBD2, each matching 5 bases. The CDR3 contains 15 residues. CDR1 SGHRS and CDR2 YFSETQ come from the germline V gene. Trimming left V 0 bases short and J 1 base short, with 9 bases between. CDR3 in amino acids: CASSLAGPGTDTQYF. The CDR3 DNA reads as TGCGCCAGCAGCTTGGCGGGGCCCGGCACAGATACGCAGTATTTT.

The rearrangement joins TRBV5-4 to TRBJ1-1; 8 nucleotides match TRBD1. The CDR3 totals 14 residues. Germline values: CDR1 SGHNT, CDR2 YYREEE (reference sequence). V lost 4 bases and J lost 7; bases outside the gene matches: 9. CDR3 nucleotide sequence: TGTGCCAGCAGCCCCATGACAGGGGTCCTTGAAGCTTTCTTT. As protein: CASSPMTGVLEAFF. Drawing the rest from reference TRBV5-4 and TRBJ1-1, the complete variable domain is ETGVTQSPTHLIKTRGQQVTLRCSSQSGHNTVSWYQQALGQGPQFIFQYYREEENGRGNFPPRFSGLQFPNYSSELNVNALELDDSALYLCASSPMTGVLEAFFGQGTRLTVV.

Comment on this clone: The junction does not match germline at one end; this may be a read error. This chain links TRBV4-1 with TRBJ1-4; D perhaps matches TRBD1 (5 bases). The CDR3 spans 14 residues. The germline gives CDR1 MGHRA, CDR2 YSYEKL. The CDR3 loop is CASSRGTENGKLFF. The CDR3, as DNA: TGCGCCAGCAGCCGCGGGACGGAGAATGGAAAACTGTTTTTT.

V and J are TRBV25-1 and TRBJ1-4; D is possibly TRBD1 (6 bases). CDR1 MGHDK and CDR2 SYGVNS come from the germline V gene. This CDR3 is built from 15 residues. V gave up 0 bases and J gave up 7 bases, with 12 bases separating them. CDR3 DNA: TGTGCCAGCAGTGAATATCAGGGAGGGGGTGAAAAACTGTTTTTT. It encodes CASSEYQGGGEKLFF.

This chain connects TRBV5-4 to TRBJ2-6; D is perhaps TRBD1 (5 bases). Trimming cost V 4 bases and J 0 bases, with 11 bases left between them. The germline V gene encodes CDR1 SGHNT and CDR2 YYREEE (reference sequence). The length of the CDR3 is 16 residues. Here the CDR3 reads CASSPGPGSGANVLTF. The CDR3 DNA sequence: TGTGCCAGCAGCCCAGGGCCCGGCTCTGGGGCCAACGTCCTGACTTTC. Combining the CDR3 with reference TRBV5-4 and TRBJ2-6 gives the whole variable domain ETGVTQSPTHLIKTRGQQVTLRCSSQSGHNTVSWYQQALGQGPQFIFQYYREEENGRGNFPPRFSGLQFPNYSSELNVNALELDDSALYLCASSPGPGSGANVLTFGAGSRLTVL.

The chain has TRBV11-1 and TRBJ2-3, with a possible D match to TRBD2 (5 bases). Trimming pared 2 bases from V and 3 bases from J, leaving 9 bases between. This CDR3 region has 14 residues. Germline V lookup: CDR1 SGHAT, CDR2 FQDESV (reference sequence). The CDR3 DNA follows: TGTGCCAGCAGCTTACCTCGGGGTACAGATACGCAGTATTTT. Amino acids: CASSLPRGTDTQYF.

The V call is TRBV5-4, the J call TRBJ1-6; D perhaps matches TRBD1 (5 bases). The CDR3 extends over 17 amino acids. V dropped 4 bases and J dropped 0 bases, with 14 bases sitting between them. The germline V gene encodes CDR1 SGHNT and CDR2 YYREEE (reference sequence). The CDR3 nucleotides are TGTGCCAGCAGCCCCGCCGGGGGGAGCTCCTATAATTCACCCCTCCACTTT. Translating gives CASSPAGGSSYNSPLHF.

The chain has TRBV29-1 and TRBJ1-2; 8 bases are shared with TRBD1. The CDR3 is 13 amino acids. The ends lost 6 bases at V and 6 bases at J; junction bases unmatched: 9. Germline assignment: CDR1 SQVTM and CDR2 ANQGSEA. In DNA form, the CDR3 reads TGCAGCGTGGGGACAGGCCTCGCTGATGGCTACACCTTC. It yields the protein CSVGTGLADGYTF.